A selection of T cell receptor beta chains follows, all from one sample in a study of blood T cell repertoires in COVID-19. Produced via immunoSEQ multiplex PCR; TCRdb's table is partial and in-frame only. The sample has over 100,000 clones, 60% to 85% seen once. Sequencing was done on a sample of peripheral blood. The source of these receptors is a human donor in a cohort sampled during active or convalescent COVID-19. CDR3s include the opening cysteine and the closing phenylalanine or tryptophan. Fields, in order: CDR3 DNA, CDR3 protein, J gene, clone size, D gene, V gene. The D gene is left open where the match is weak. The listing skips clone size in some rows; elsewhere it reads once, few, many or a size class.

DNA: TGTGCCAGCAGTTTAATTGGGGGGCAAGAGACCCAGTACTTC; CDR3: CASSLIGGQETQYF; J: TRBJ2-5; size: .; D: .; V: TRBV28
DNA: TGTGCCAGCGACTTGGTCAGGGGACGAAGCAATCAGCCCCAGCATTTT; CDR3: CASDLVRGRSNQPQHF; J: TRBJ1-5; size: .; D: .; V: TRBV2
DNA: TGTGCCAGCAGCGGGGGGGTGGCGGATGACTCCTACGAGCAGTACTTC; CDR3: CASSGGVADDSYEQYF; J: TRBJ2-7; size: .; D: TRBD2; V: TRBV5-4
DNA: TGTGCCAGCAGTCCCCCACCGGACACCCTCCAAGAGACCCAGTACTTC; CDR3: CASSPPPDTLQETQYF; J: TRBJ2-5; size: .; D: .; V: TRBV28
DNA: TGTGCCAGCAGCGCGGGACAGGGGATCTCTGGCTACACCTTC; CDR3: CASSAGQGISGYTF; J: TRBJ1-2; size: .; D: TRBD1; V: TRBV7-8
DNA: TGTGCCAGCAGCCCAGGACAGGGGGCTAGGCAGTACTTC; CDR3: CASSPGQGARQYF; J: TRBJ2-7; size: .; D: TRBD1; V: TRBV9
DNA: TGTGCCACCAGTGATTTAAGGGGGACGGAGCCGGTAAACACTGAAGCTTTCTTT; CDR3: CATSDLRGTEPVNTEAFF; J: TRBJ1-1; size: .; D: .; V: TRBV24-1
DNA: TGTGCCAGCAGCTTGTGGGAAAGGGAGACAGCTTTCTTT; CDR3: CASSLWERETAFF; J: TRBJ1-1; size: .; D: .; V: TRBV7-8
DNA: TGTGCCAGCAGCTGGGGGGGACTAGCGGGAGCGGAGACCCAGTACTTC; CDR3: CASSWGGLAGAETQYF; J: TRBJ2-5; size: .; D: TRBD2; V: TRBV5-4
DNA: TGTGCCATCAGTGGGGCAGGGGGTAACACCGGGGAGCTGTTTTTT; CDR3: CAISGAGGNTGELFF; J: TRBJ2-2; size: .; D: TRBD1; V: TRBV10-3
DNA: TGTGCCAGCAGCTTTTACAGGGGGTCGAACTACAATGAGCAGTTCTTC; CDR3: CASSFYRGSNYNEQFF; J: TRBJ2-1; size: .; D: TRBD1; V: TRBV5-4
DNA: TGTGCCAGCAGCTTCACAACCGTCAACTATGGCTACACCTTC; CDR3: CASSFTTVNYGYTF; J: TRBJ1-2; size: .; D: .; V: TRBV5-5
DNA: TGTGCCAGCAGGCGGAGGTTAGGGTCCTTGGTCCCCAATGAGCAGTTCTTC; CDR3: CASRRRLGSLVPNEQFF; J: TRBJ2-1; size: .; D: .; V: TRBV5-6
DNA: TGTGCCAGCAGATCATGGGACAGGGCTTCCAATGAGCAGTTCTTC; CDR3: CASRSWDRASNEQFF; J: TRBJ2-1; size: .; D: TRBD1; V: TRBV7-9
DNA: TGTGCCAGTAGAGACAGGGTCAATCAGCCCCAGCATTTT; CDR3: CASRDRVNQPQHF; J: TRBJ1-5; size: many; D: TRBD1; V: TRBV19
DNA: TGTGCCACCAGTGCCACCGGGAATCAGCCCCAGCATTTT; CDR3: CATSATGNQPQHF; J: TRBJ1-5; size: .; D: .; V: TRBV24-1
DNA: TGTGCCAGCAGCCAAGATACTAGGGGCACAGATACGCAGTATTTT; CDR3: CASSQDTRGTDTQYF; J: TRBJ2-3; size: .; D: .; V: TRBV14